The 12 T cell receptor beta chains given below trace back to one sample, sequenced in a study of T cell responses to AZD1222 COVID-19 vaccine. Measured with immunoSEQ multiplex PCR; TCRdb has only the in-frame clones, and not every one. The sample contains some 140,000 clones, roughly nine tenths of which appear only once. The sample here was peripheral blood, taken on day 0 of AZD1222 vaccination. Receptors were obtained from an adult in good health.

This chain connects TRBV11-2 to TRBJ2-1; no firm D call. Per germline, CDR1 SGHAT and CDR2 FQNNGV. V shed 1 base and J shed 15 bases, with 13 bases lying between them. The length of the CDR3 is 12 residues. The chain's CDR3 is CASSLGVVTLFF. The CDR3 region has the DNA TGTGCCAGCAGCTTAGGGGTTGTAACTTTGTTCTTC. Drawing the rest from reference TRBV11-2 and TRBJ2-1, the complete variable domain is EAGVAQSPRYKIIEKRQSVAFWCNPISGHATLYWYQQILGQGPKLLIQFQNNGVVDDSQLPKDRFSAERLKGVDSTLKIQPAKLEDSAVYLCASSLGVVTLFFGPGTRLTVL.

CDR3 nucleotides: TGTGCCAGCAGGAGGACTAGCGGGGGTGTACCCTCGCAGTATTTT. Its protein is CASRRTSGGVPSQYF. This chain joins TRBV2 and TRBJ2-3; 13 bases match TRBD2. V gave up 6 bases and J gave up 10 bases; unmatched junction bases: 10. The CDR3 extends over 15 amino acids. Germline-derived CDR1 and CDR2 are SNHLY and FYNNEI.

The CDR3 nucleotides are TGTGCCAGCAGCTTACGAGTAGGCTATCCCGACCACGAGCAGTACTTC. Its protein product is CASSLRVGYPDHEQYF. V usage is TRBV7-2 and J usage is TRBJ2-7; D ambiguous. The V gene's germline CDR1 is SGHTA and CDR2 FQGNSA. Trimming removed 2 bases from V and 5 bases from J, with 19 bases in between. The CDR3 is 16 residues long.

This clone was counted only a few times. V and J are TRBV5-8 and TRBJ1-2; D call uncertain. The V and J ends lost 0 bases and 7 bases respectively, with 13 bases between them. Germline lookup yields CDR1 SGHTS and CDR2 YDEGEE. This CDR3 is 14 amino acids long. The CDR3 nucleotides are TGTGCCAGCAGCTTGGATCGGGTTGCTTCTGGCTACACCTTC. Translation gives CASSLDRVASGYTF.

The rearrangement joins TRBV10-3 to TRBJ2-7; a weak D match, TRBD2 (6 bases). Trimming removed 2 bases from V and 3 bases from J, with 20 bases in between. Germline values: CDR1 ENHRY, CDR2 SYGVKD. There are 17 residues in the CDR3. The CDR3 bases are TGTGCCATCAGTGAGCGAACCGGGACTGGAACCCTCTACGAGCAGTACTTC. It is translated as CAISERTGTGTLYEQYF.

The CDR3 here is CASSVGQGRNTEAFF. CDR3 nucleotides: TGTGCCAGCAGCGTAGGGCAGGGCAGGAACACTGAAGCTTTCTTT. V and J are TRBV9 and TRBJ1-1; a possible D gene is TRBD1 (5 bases). CDR3 length: 15 residues. The V gene lost 0 bases and the J gene lost 1 base, with 10 bases spanning the gap. Per the germline V gene, CDR1 is SGDLS and CDR2 is YYNGEE.

V gene TRBV10-3 combines with J gene TRBJ1-1; D unresolved. This CDR3 has 15 amino acids. Trimming left V 3 bases short and J 3 bases short, with 14 bases between. Germline V gene lookup returns CDR1 ENHRY and CDR2 SYGVKD. The CDR3 DNA is TGTGCCATCAGTGATGCGGGCCTCTGGGACACTGAAGCTTTCTTT. It yields the protein CAISDAGLWDTEAFF.

The rearrangement uses TRBV5-4 and TRBJ1-2; 11 nucleotides line up with TRBD1. The CDR3 covers 15 residues. The ends lost 4 bases at V and 5 bases at J; junction bases unmatched: 7. CDR1 and CDR2 (germline): SGHNT, YYREEE (reference sequence). CDR3 bases: TGTGCCAGCAGCCTAGGACAGGGGGCAGAGTATGGCTACACCTTC. Protein product: CASSLGQGAEYGYTF. Based on the CDR3 plus reference TRBV5-4 and TRBJ1-2, the full variable domain is ETGVTQSPTHLIKTRGQQVTLRCSSQSGHNTVSWYQQALGQGPQFIFQYYREEENGRGNFPPRFSGLQFPNYSSELNVNALELDDSALYLCASSLGQGAEYGYTFGSGTRLTVV.

The chain links TRBV10-3 to TRBJ2-7, with D possibly TRBD1 on 9 matching bases. The V end was cut by 4 bases, the J end by 5 bases, with 21 bases between. This CDR3 contains 16 residues. Per germline, CDR1 ENHRY and CDR2 SYGVKD. CDR3 amino acids: CAISAAGGQGSHEQYF. The CDR3 bases are TGTGCCATCAGTGCCGCGGGGGGACAGGGTTCTCACGAGCAGTACTTC.

J is TRBJ1-3 and V is TRBV7-9, with D perhaps matching TRBD1 (6 bases). The V gene lost 5 bases and the J gene lost 0 bases, with 17 bases spanning the gap. Germline V gene lookup returns CDR1 SEHNR and CDR2 FQNEAQ (reference sequence). The CDR3 has 17 amino acids. The CDR3 DNA sequence: TGTGCCAGCAGCCCGCGGACAGTCTCGGGCTCTGGAAACACCATATATTTT. This gives the protein CASSPRTVSGSGNTIYF.

The V and J genes are TRBV24-1 and TRBJ2-5; the match to TRBD2 covers 14 bases. CDR1 KGHDR and CDR2 SFDVKD come from the germline V gene. J was trimmed by 5 bases and V by 0 bases; bases with no gene match: 7. This CDR3 is built from 18 residues. This CDR3 reads CATSDLCGLAGGGETQYF. CDR3 DNA: TGTGCCACCAGTGATTTGTGCGGACTAGCGGGGGGCGGGGAGACCCAGTACTTC.

In this sample, this clone turned up once. CDR3 protein: CASSGQGHQPQHF. The CDR3 DNA reads as TGTGCCAGCAGTGGACAGGGACATCAGCCCCAGCATTTT. V and J are TRBV6-2 or TRBV6-3 and TRBJ1-5; TRBD1 matches 8 bases. Trimming removed 5 bases from V and 5 bases from J; junction bases left unmatched: 2. Germline loops: CDR1 MNHEY, CDR2 SVGEGT. This CDR3 spans 13 amino acids.